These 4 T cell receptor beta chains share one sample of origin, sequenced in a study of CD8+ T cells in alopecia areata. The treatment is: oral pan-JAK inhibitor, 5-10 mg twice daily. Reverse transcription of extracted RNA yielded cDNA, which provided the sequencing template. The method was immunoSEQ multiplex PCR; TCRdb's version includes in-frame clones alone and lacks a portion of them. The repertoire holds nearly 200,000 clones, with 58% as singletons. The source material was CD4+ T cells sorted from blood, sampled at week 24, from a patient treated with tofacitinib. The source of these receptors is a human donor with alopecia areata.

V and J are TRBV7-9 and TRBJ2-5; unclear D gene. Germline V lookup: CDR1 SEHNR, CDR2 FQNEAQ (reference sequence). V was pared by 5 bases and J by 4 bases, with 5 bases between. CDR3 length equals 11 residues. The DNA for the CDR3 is TGTGCCAGCAGCCGGCGAGAGACCCAGTACTTC. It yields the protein CASSRRETQYF.

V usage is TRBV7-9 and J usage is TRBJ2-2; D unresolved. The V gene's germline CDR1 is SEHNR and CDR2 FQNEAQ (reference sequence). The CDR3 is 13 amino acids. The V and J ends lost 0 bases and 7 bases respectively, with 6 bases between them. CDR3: CASSLAGNGELFF. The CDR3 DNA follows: TGTGCCAGCAGCTTAGCAGGGAACGGGGAGCTGTTTTTT.

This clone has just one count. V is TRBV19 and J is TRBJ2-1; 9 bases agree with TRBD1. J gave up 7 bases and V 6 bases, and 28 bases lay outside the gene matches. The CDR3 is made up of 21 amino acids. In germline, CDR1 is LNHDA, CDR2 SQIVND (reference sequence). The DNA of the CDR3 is TGTGCCAGTAGGAGGGGGCGGGACAGGGACTTTCGGAAACGGGAGGAAAATGAGCAGTTCTTC. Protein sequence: CASRRGRDRDFRKREENEQFF.

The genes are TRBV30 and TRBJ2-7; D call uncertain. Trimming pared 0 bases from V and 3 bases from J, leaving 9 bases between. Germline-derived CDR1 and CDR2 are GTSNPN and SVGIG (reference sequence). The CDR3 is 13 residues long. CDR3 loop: CAWSVIRSYEQYF. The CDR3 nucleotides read TGTGCCTGGAGTGTAATTAGGAGCTACGAGCAGTACTTC.